This is a list of T cell receptor beta chains from one sample in a study of T-cell memory formation after mild COVID-19. TCRdb reanalysed the 5' RACE reads using MiXCR and keeps one entry per CDR3 protein. The sample consists of about 350,000 distinct CDR3 sequences, approximately 14% of them appearing once. Sequencing was done on a sample of PBMCs or a T cell subset sorted from them (not recorded which). Receptors originate from a man between 18 and 35 years old who had mild COVID-19 (a few samples of this study predate the infection). Cell type and time point are not known. The CDR3 runs from the conserved cysteine through the conserved F or W. Fields, in order: clone size, J gene, V gene, CDR3 protein. Size is omitted from some rows. Given values are once, few, many or a class for expanded clones.

abundance: many; j_gene: TRBJ1-1; v_gene: TRBV28; CDR3aa: CATKEGRTEAFF
abundance: few; j_gene: TRBJ1-1; v_gene: TRBV21-1; CDR3aa: CASSSGAARGTEAFF
abundance: -; j_gene: TRBJ1-3; v_gene: TRBV5-1; CDR3aa: CASSLGRFSGNTIYF
abundance: many; j_gene: TRBJ2-1; v_gene: TRBV4-1; CDR3aa: CASSQPVLGNNEQFF
abundance: -; j_gene: TRBJ1-4; v_gene: TRBV4-3; CDR3aa: CASSQEGGKGEKLFF
abundance: few; j_gene: TRBJ1-5; v_gene: TRBV28; CDR3aa: CASSHAGPSNQPQHF
abundance: -; j_gene: TRBJ2-1; v_gene: TRBV6-5; CDR3aa: CASSYTSTGVGGEQFF
abundance: -; j_gene: TRBJ1-1; v_gene: TRBV29-1; CDR3aa: CSVDSGREAFF
abundance: -; j_gene: TRBJ2-7; v_gene: TRBV30; CDR3aa: CASGVTSYEQYF
abundance: -; j_gene: TRBJ2-1; v_gene: TRBV28; CDR3aa: CASSLPGLAGGPSYNEQFF
abundance: -; j_gene: TRBJ1-6; v_gene: TRBV14; CDR3aa: CASSHRAGVGSPLHF
abundance: few; j_gene: TRBJ2-7; v_gene: TRBV12-3/TRBV12-4; CDR3aa: CASSAGTGVSYEQYF
abundance: many; j_gene: TRBJ2-1; v_gene: TRBV19; CDR3aa: CASSVQSRSDNEQFF
abundance: -; j_gene: TRBJ2-1; v_gene: TRBV6-5; CDR3aa: CASSYRRGIEQFF
abundance: -; j_gene: TRBJ2-5; v_gene: TRBV5-4; CDR3aa: CASSAQRGIQETQYF
abundance: few; j_gene: TRBJ2-2; v_gene: TRBV19; CDR3aa: CASTQSGAPTGELFF
abundance: few; j_gene: TRBJ2-7; v_gene: TRBV4-2; CDR3aa: CASSLNSGKAYEQYF
abundance: -; j_gene: TRBJ1-2; v_gene: TRBV6-5; CDR3aa: CASSHGQLNYGYTF
abundance: -; j_gene: TRBJ2-1; v_gene: TRBV27; CDR3aa: CASSMGLAGGHEQFF
abundance: -; j_gene: TRBJ2-7; v_gene: TRBV7-9; CDR3aa: CASSPNLGQGRYEQYF
abundance: few; j_gene: TRBJ2-2; v_gene: TRBV6-5; CDR3aa: CASRWTGVDTGELFF
abundance: -; j_gene: TRBJ1-4; v_gene: TRBV12-3/TRBV12-4; CDR3aa: CASSLGALDEKLFF
abundance: -; j_gene: TRBJ1-6; v_gene: TRBV6-2/TRBV6-3; CDR3aa: CASTHLGSPLHF
abundance: few; j_gene: TRBJ2-6; v_gene: TRBV7-2; CDR3aa: CASTLPGGKGANVLTF
abundance: few; j_gene: TRBJ2-5; v_gene: TRBV21-1; CDR3aa: CASSKGNRRNQETQYF
abundance: -; j_gene: TRBJ1-6; v_gene: TRBV7-3; CDR3aa: CASSLQGRGPLHF
abundance: many; j_gene: TRBJ2-6; v_gene: TRBV7-2; CDR3aa: CASSLVAGTSGANVLTF
abundance: few; j_gene: TRBJ2-3; v_gene: TRBV5-1; CDR3aa: CASSTDRDTQYF
abundance: few; j_gene: TRBJ2-2; v_gene: TRBV6-4; CDR3aa: CASSDQPGHTGELFF
abundance: -; j_gene: TRBJ1-6; v_gene: TRBV11-2; CDR3aa: CASSFGYNSPLHF
abundance: -; j_gene: TRBJ1-5; v_gene: TRBV5-1; CDR3aa: CASSPDGGQPQHF
abundance: -; j_gene: TRBJ1-2; v_gene: TRBV18; CDR3aa: CASSPPLSRGSGYTF
abundance: -; j_gene: TRBJ2-1; v_gene: TRBV6-2/TRBV6-3; CDR3aa: CASRGLGDEQFF
abundance: few; j_gene: TRBJ1-4; v_gene: TRBV5-5; CDR3aa: CASARGRANEKLFF
abundance: many; j_gene: TRBJ2-5; v_gene: TRBV24-1; CDR3aa: CATSDPTSGRQETQYF
abundance: -; j_gene: TRBJ2-3; v_gene: TRBV19; CDR3aa: CAISIVGTGTDTQYF
abundance: -; j_gene: TRBJ1-1; v_gene: TRBV11-1; CDR3aa: CASSLEVWDRAFF
abundance: many; j_gene: TRBJ1-5; v_gene: TRBV12-5; CDR3aa: CASGLTVGASNQPQHF
abundance: few; j_gene: TRBJ1-1; v_gene: TRBV9; CDR3aa: CASSVYPSPPEAFF
abundance: -; j_gene: TRBJ2-6; v_gene: TRBV18; CDR3aa: CASSGGTHSGANVLTF
abundance: few; j_gene: TRBJ2-4; v_gene: TRBV20-1; CDR3aa: CSGPDPILAKNIQYF
abundance: -; j_gene: TRBJ1-1; v_gene: TRBV9; CDR3aa: CASSGGTGGSNTEAFF
abundance: -; j_gene: TRBJ2-3; v_gene: TRBV5-1; CDR3aa: CASSVGTSGEDTQYF
abundance: few; j_gene: TRBJ2-1; v_gene: TRBV20-1; CDR3aa: CSAGYAGTSNEQFF
abundance: -; j_gene: TRBJ2-3; v_gene: TRBV4-3; CDR3aa: CASSQVSTGRTDTQYF